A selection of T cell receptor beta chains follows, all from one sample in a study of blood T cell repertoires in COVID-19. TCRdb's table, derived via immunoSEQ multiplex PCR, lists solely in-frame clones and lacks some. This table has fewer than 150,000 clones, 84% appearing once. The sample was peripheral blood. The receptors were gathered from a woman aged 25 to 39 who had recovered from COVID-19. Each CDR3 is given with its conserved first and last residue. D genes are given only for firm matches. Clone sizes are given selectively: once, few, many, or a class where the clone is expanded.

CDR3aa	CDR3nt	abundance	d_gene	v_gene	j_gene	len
CASSFLGLAEYNEQFF	TGTGCCAGCAGCTTCCTAGGACTAGCGGAATACAATGAGCAGTTCTTC	.	TRBD2	TRBV7-2	TRBJ2-1	16
CASLPFPGAGVEQYF	TGTGCCAGCTTACCTTTCCCAGGGGCGGGAGTCGAGCAGTACTTC	.	.	TRBV5-4	TRBJ2-7	15
CASSPRSGAYEQYF	TGTGCCAGCAGCCCCCGGAGCGGGGCGTACGAGCAGTACTTC	.	TRBD2	TRBV7-6	TRBJ2-7	14
CASSSGFTEAFF	TGTGCCAGCAGCTCAGGTTTCACTGAAGCTTTCTTT	.	.	TRBV9	TRBJ1-1	12
CASSLGTGAYGYTF	TGCGCCAGCAGCTTGGGGACAGGGGCCTATGGCTACACCTTC	few	TRBD1	TRBV5-1	TRBJ1-2	14
CASSLDSRGQETQYF	TGTGCCAGCAGCTTAGATTCCAGGGGCCAAGAGACCCAGTACTTC	.	.	TRBV11-3	TRBJ2-5	15
CASRGRTGNTEAFF	TGTGCCAGCAGGGGGCGCACTGGGAACACTGAAGCTTTCTTT	.	.	TRBV6-5	TRBJ1-1	14
CASSRDVSGGNEQFF	TGTGCCAGCTCACGGGATGTTAGCGGGGGAAATGAGCAGTTCTTC	.	TRBD2	TRBV18	TRBJ2-1	15
CAISEGQGYTEAFF	TGTGCCATCAGTGAAGGACAGGGATACACTGAAGCTTTCTTT	.	TRBD1	TRBV10-3	TRBJ1-1	14
CASSLEASGSYEQYF	TGTGCCAGCAGCTTAGAGGCTAGCGGCTCCTACGAGCAGTACTTC	.	TRBD2	TRBV7-6	TRBJ2-7	15
CSDLDRDTGELFF	TGCAGCGACCTCGACCGGGACACCGGGGAGCTGTTTTTT	.	.	TRBV29-1	TRBJ2-2	13
CASSEIGAGKGNEQFF	TGTGCCAGCAGTGAAATTGGGGCAGGGAAAGGCAATGAGCAGTTCTTC	.	.	TRBV6-1	TRBJ2-1	16